One TCR beta chain is described in this entry. This CDR3 has 16 amino acids. Between the trimmed V and J ends, which lost 6 bases and 1 base, there was a span of 18 bases. CDR1 and CDR2 from the germline V gene are MDHEN and SYDVKM. The entry originates in a study of blood T cell repertoires in COVID-19. As for the study in general: Donors in the United States, Italy and Spain gave samples during acute or convalescent COVID-19. T cells, B-cell-depleted T cells, or PBMCs provided the cDNA or gDNA that served as material.

The table came from immunoSEQ multiplex PCR; TCRdb's copy has only in-frame clones and leaves some out. The sample has around 250,000 clones, over 75% seen once. Self-reported history from a screening survey and questionnaire set each donor's cohort. The chain is built from TRBV28 and TRBJ1-1, with D maybe TRBD1 (5 bases). The TCR comes from a woman between 35 and 50 years old who had been exposed to COVID-19. The sample consisted of PBMCs or T cells enriched from blood (not recorded which). This chain's CDR3 is CASSPRGGEGNTEAFF. Here the CDR3 DNA reads TGTGCCAGCAGCCCTCGCGGAGGGGAAGGGAACACTGAAGCTTTCTTT.